One sample yielded the 9 T cell receptor beta chains listed below, sequenced in a study of blood T cell repertoires in COVID-19. Sequencing was performed with immunoSEQ multiplex PCR; in TCRdb, only in-frame clones are kept and a portion is missing. The data contain some 220,000 clones, approximately 87% of them singletons. The specimen was PBMCs or T cells enriched from blood (not recorded which). Receptors originate from a woman in her forties or fifties in a cohort exposed to, infected with or recovered from COVID-19 (not recorded which).

This chain uses TRBV27 with TRBJ2-1; 8 nucleotides align to TRBD2. The J segment lost 7 bases and the V segment lost 6 bases, leaving 8 bases of the junction unmatched. CDR1 MNHEY and CDR2 SMNVEV come from the germline V gene (reference sequence). The CDR3 has 14 residues. The CDR3 reads CASRAGGLINEQFF. CDR3 bases: TGTGCCAGCAGGGCGGGGGGCCTCATTAATGAGCAGTTCTTC.

The rearrangement uses TRBV10-3 and TRBJ2-1; 9 bases match TRBD2. Germline trimming cut 0 bases from V and 4 bases from J; bases unmatched to any gene: 1. CDR3 length equals 15 residues. Looked up from germline, CDR1 is ENHRY and CDR2 is SYGVKD. CDR3 sequence (DNA): TGTGCCATCAGTGAGTCTGCGGGGGGGTACAATGAGCAGTTCTTC. Residues: CAISESAGGYNEQFF.

The chain joins TRBV21-1 to TRBJ2-5; the DNA was not compared with TRBD2, the D call given in the table. TRBV21-1 is assigned pseudogene status. The CDR3 is 13 residues long. CDR3 coding DNA: TGTGCCAGCCTTATTCGGGGGATGGAGACCCAGTACTTC. This sequence encodes CASLIRGMETQYF.

This clone was detected only once. The chain employs TRBV4-2 and TRBJ2-5; 9 nucleotides line up with TRBD2. Trimming removed 4 bases from V and 1 base from J; junction bases left unmatched: 4. Germline CDR1 and CDR2: LGHNA and YNFKEQ. This CDR3 contains 15 residues. As DNA, the CDR3 is TGTGCCAGCAGCCCCGCGGGGGGGCTCCAAGAGACCCAGTACTTC. It codes for CASSPAGGLQETQYF.

This rearrangement joins TRBV12-5 to TRBJ2-7; 7 nucleotides line up with TRBD2. Germline values: CDR1 LGHNT, CDR2 FRNRAP. The V and J ends lost 3 bases and 7 bases, in that order; junction bases with no gene match: 0. CDR3 length: 11 amino acids. For the CDR3, the DNA is TGTGCTAGTGGTTTCGGGGGGGAGCAGTACTTC. The encoded protein is CASGFGGEQYF.

V gene TRBV21-1 combines with J gene TRBJ1-5; TRBD1 is the table's D call, not checked against the DNA. TRBV21-1 is listed as a pseudogene. The CDR3 extends over 21 amino acids. CDR3 sequence (DNA): TGTGCCAGCAGCAAAGCGCGAATGGGTCGGAAGGGGGCGTCTGGCAATCAGCCCCAGCATTTT. It is translated as CASSKARMGRKGASGNQPQHF.

The genes are TRBV7-8 and TRBJ2-3; 7 nucleotides line up with TRBD2. The germline V gene has CDR1 SGHVS and CDR2 FQNEAQ. This CDR3 spans 16 amino acids. Trimming removed 4 bases from V and 0 bases from J; junction bases left unmatched: 7. The CDR3 sequence is CASSSSRGVSTDTQYF. CDR3 DNA: TGTGCCAGCAGCTCGTCCCGGGGGGTGAGCACAGATACGCAGTATTTT.

A few counts support this clone. The junction and the germline gene differ at one end; a read error may be behind it. The chain recombines TRBV7-7 with TRBJ1-1, with D uncertain. Germline V gene sequence: CDR1 SSHAT, CDR2 FNYEAQ (reference sequence). This CDR3 has 13 amino acids. The CDR3 DNA follows: TGTGCTAGCAGCTTTTCGGCGGACACTGAAGCTTTCTTT. The encoded protein is CASSFSADTEAFF.

The chain combines TRBV19 with TRBJ2-5, with unresolved D. Trimming cost V 3 bases and J 5 bases, with 10 bases left between them. CDR1 and CDR2 from the germline V gene are LNHDA and SQIVND (reference sequence). The CDR3 is 13 residues long. This CDR3 is CASSMLVGETQYF. The CDR3 DNA sequence: TGTGCCAGTAGTATGTTGGTTGGCGAGACCCAGTACTTC.